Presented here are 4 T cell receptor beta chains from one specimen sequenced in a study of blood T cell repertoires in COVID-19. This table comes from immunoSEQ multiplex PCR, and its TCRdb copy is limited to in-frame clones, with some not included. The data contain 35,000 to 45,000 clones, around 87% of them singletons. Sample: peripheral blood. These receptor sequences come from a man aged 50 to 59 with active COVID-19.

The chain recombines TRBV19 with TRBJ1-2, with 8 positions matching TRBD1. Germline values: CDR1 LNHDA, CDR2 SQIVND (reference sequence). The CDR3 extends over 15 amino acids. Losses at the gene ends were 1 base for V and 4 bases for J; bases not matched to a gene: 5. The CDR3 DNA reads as TGTGCCAGTAGTATAGCCCTCGGACAGGGCTATGGCTACACCTTC. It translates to CASSIALGQGYGYTF.

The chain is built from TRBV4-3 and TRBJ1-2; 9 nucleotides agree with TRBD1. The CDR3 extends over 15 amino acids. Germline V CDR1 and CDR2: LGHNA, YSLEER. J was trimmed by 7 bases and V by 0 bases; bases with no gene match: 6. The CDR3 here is CASSQDGTGSRGYTF. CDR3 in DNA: TGCGCCAGCAGCCAAGATGGGACAGGGTCTCGTGGCTACACCTTC.

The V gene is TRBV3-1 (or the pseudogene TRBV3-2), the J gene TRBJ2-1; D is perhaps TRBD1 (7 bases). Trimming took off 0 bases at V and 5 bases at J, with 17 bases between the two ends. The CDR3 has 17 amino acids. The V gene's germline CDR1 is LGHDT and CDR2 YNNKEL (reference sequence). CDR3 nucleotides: TGTGCCAGCAGCCAAGATGCCTCCCGCAGGGGGGACAATGAGCAGTTCTTC. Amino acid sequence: CASSQDASRRGDNEQFF.

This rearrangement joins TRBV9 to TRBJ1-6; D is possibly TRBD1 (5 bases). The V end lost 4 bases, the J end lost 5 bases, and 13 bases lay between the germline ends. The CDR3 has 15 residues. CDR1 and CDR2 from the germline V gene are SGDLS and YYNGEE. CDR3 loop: CASSSQGRDNSPLHF. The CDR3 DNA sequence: TGTGCCAGCAGCTCCCAGGGAAGAGATAATTCACCCCTCCACTTT.